The next 27 T cell receptor beta chains were all read from a single sample in a study of blood T cell repertoires in COVID-19 (dated by TCRdb to the early 2020s). The library was made by the immunoSEQ multiplex PCR assay. TCRdb obtained this table from immuneACCESS and retained in-frame rearrangements with V and J assigned. These tables miss some clones; where compared with another copy, unresolved V genes account for less than half of the shortfall, and the remainder is unexplained. The sample contains around 300,000 clones, 70% to 90% of them found a single time. The ten largest clones add up to less than 10% of the sample. The sequenced sample consisted of peripheral blood. The receptors here all came from a man aged 18 to 35 with active or convalescent COVID-19.

This chain joins TRBV15 and TRBJ2-5; a possible D gene is TRBD1 (5 bases). The CDR3 sequence is 15 residues long. Germline CDR1 and CDR2: LNHNV and YYDKDF (reference sequence). V lost 4 bases, J lost 2 bases, and 14 bases lay in between. The CDR3 protein is CATSNPTGQQETQYF. The CDR3, as DNA: TGTGCCACCAGCAACCCCACAGGTCAGCAAGAGACCCAGTACTTC.

This chain joins TRBV5-1 and TRBJ2-5; D is undetermined. CDR1 and CDR2 (germline): SGHRS, YFSETQ. This CDR3 is 14 amino acids long. Between the trimmed V and J ends, which lost 0 bases and 5 bases, there was a span of 11 bases. Written as DNA, the CDR3 is TGCGCCAGCAGCTTGGGTGCTTCCGGGGAGACCCAGTACTTC. Protein product: CASSLGASGETQYF.

The chain recombines TRBV6-5 with TRBJ2-3; TRBD1 is a possible D gene (5 bases). Trimming cost V 4 bases and J 8 bases, with 19 bases left between them. Germline lookup yields CDR1 MNHEY and CDR2 SVGAGI. The CDR3 is 15 amino acids. CDR3 sequence: CASSLVRALSATQYF. The CDR3 region has the DNA TGTGCCAGCAGTTTGGTCAGGGCCCTGTCGGCTACGCAGTATTTT.

The V gene is TRBV27, the J gene TRBJ1-2, with D possibly matching TRBD1 (5 bases). CDR3 length: 15 residues. Looked up from germline, CDR1 is MNHEY and CDR2 is SMNVEV (reference sequence). V gave up 3 bases and J gave up 0 bases, with 11 bases separating them. The CDR3 spells CASSLGRGANYGYTF. CDR3 in DNA: TGTGCCAGCAGTTTGGGGCGGGGAGCTAACTATGGCTACACCTTC.

Concerning this clone: Within the sample, other DNA sequences also encode this same CDR3. This sequence joins TRBV12-3 or TRBV12-4 and TRBJ1-1, with a weak D call TRBD1 (6 bases). CDR3 length equals 12 residues. The V end lost 5 bases, the J end lost 5 bases, and 9 bases lay between the germline ends. CDR3 sequence reads: CASSLGQTEAFF. The DNA of the CDR3 is TGTGCCAGCAGTCTCGGACAGACTGAAGCTTTCTTT.

The genes are TRBV11-2 and TRBJ2-3; 7 bases are shared with TRBD2. This CDR3 has 16 amino acids. Germline lookup yields CDR1 SGHAT and CDR2 FQNNGV. Trimming at V came to 3 bases and at J to 1 base, leaving 7 bases not matched to a gene. In DNA, the CDR3 is TGTGCCAGCAGCTTCAGCGGGGCAGGCGGCACAGATACGCAGTATTTT. It translates to CASSFSGAGGTDTQYF.

The chain has TRBV5-6 and TRBJ2-1, with 9 bases aligning to TRBD2. CDR1 is SGHDT, CDR2 YYEEEE, per germline. The CDR3 spans 17 residues. V gave up 3 bases and J gave up 1 base; unmatched junction bases: 8. The CDR3 coding sequence is TGTGCCAGCAGCTCTAGATTGGGACTAGCTTCCTACAATGAGCAGTTCTTC. It encodes CASSSRLGLASYNEQFF.

The V gene is TRBV7-8, the J gene TRBJ1-1; possible D gene TRBD1, 6 bases. The CDR3 extends over 18 amino acids. V lost 7 bases, J lost 2 bases, and 26 bases lay in between. CDR1 is SGHVS, CDR2 FQNEAQ, per germline. CDR3 nucleotide sequence: TGTGCCAGCAACCTATGGTCAATGAGGGCAGGGGAAAACACTGAAGCTTTCTTT. Its translation is CASNLWSMRAGENTEAFF.

The chain combines TRBV9 with TRBJ1-2; D unclear. Germline values: CDR1 SGDLS, CDR2 YYNGEE. The length of the CDR3 is 15 residues. V lost 4 bases to trimming and J lost 2 bases, with 15 bases between them. CDR3: CASSTYNGVNYGYTF. The CDR3 bases are TGTGCCAGCAGCACTTATAACGGGGTCAACTATGGCTACACCTTC.

The V gene is TRBV10-3, the J gene TRBJ2-5, with TRBD1 identical over 9 bases. This CDR3 spans 13 amino acids. Germline V gene lookup returns CDR1 ENHRY and CDR2 SYGVKD. V shed 3 bases, J shed 5 bases, and the junction held 1 base outside the gene matches. CDR3 amino acids: CAISEQGAETQYF. The CDR3 DNA reads as TGTGCCATCAGTGAACAGGGGGCTGAGACCCAGTACTTC.

The chain employs TRBV9 and TRBJ1-4, with 7 bases identical to TRBD1. V trimming: 1 base; J trimming: 0 bases; junction bases outside the gene matches: 9. The CDR3 extends over 18 amino acids. CDR1 is SGDLS, CDR2 YYNGEE, per germline. CDR3 loop: CASSVNPTTGATNEKLFF. As DNA, the CDR3 is TGTGCCAGCAGCGTAAACCCCACCACAGGGGCAACTAATGAAAAACTGTTTTTT.

The chain employs TRBV5-1 and TRBJ2-1; TRBD1 aligns across 7 bases. The CDR3 totals 13 residues. Losses at the gene ends were 4 bases for V and 5 bases for J; bases not matched to a gene: 3. The V gene's germline CDR1 is SGHRS and CDR2 YFSETQ. The CDR3 loop is CASSQTGNNEQFF. The CDR3 nucleotides are TGCGCCAGCAGCCAGACAGGGAACAATGAGCAGTTCTTC.

The chain couples TRBV6-5 to TRBJ2-5; 11 bases line up with TRBD1. The CDR3 sequence is 15 residues long. The junction had 6 bases not matched to a gene; V was cut back by 5 bases and J by 4 bases. CDR1 and CDR2 (germline): MNHEY, SVGAGI. The CDR3 loop is CASSTGQGAGETQYF. The CDR3 DNA follows: TGTGCCAGCAGTACAGGACAGGGGGCCGGAGAGACCCAGTACTTC.

This chain connects TRBV5-6 to TRBJ1-5, with D tentatively TRBD1 (6 bases). The CDR3 is made up of 14 amino acids. Germline lookup yields CDR1 SGHDT and CDR2 YYEEEE. The germline V and J ends were trimmed by 2 bases and 6 bases, with 12 bases remaining between them. Here the CDR3 DNA reads TGTGCCAGCAGCTTCAGGGGAAGGGGTCAGCCCCAGCATTTT. It is translated as CASSFRGRGQPQHF.

The chain employs TRBV7-6 and TRBJ1-2; 10 nucleotides agree with TRBD1. Per germline, CDR1 SGHVS and CDR2 FNYEAQ. Trimming at V came to 3 bases and at J to 2 bases, leaving 9 bases not matched to a gene. This CDR3 is built from 17 residues. The CDR3 nucleotides are TGTGCCAGCAGCTTGGTTTATCCGGGACAGGGGAACTATGGCTACACCTTC. Protein: CASSLVYPGQGNYGYTF.

The chain carries TRBV11-2 and TRBJ2-7; TRBD1 is a possible D gene (5 bases). The V gene's germline CDR1 is SGHAT and CDR2 FQNNGV. Trimming removed 3 bases from V and 0 bases from J, with 15 bases in between. This CDR3 is 16 amino acids long. The CDR3 DNA reads TGTGCCAGCAGCTTTGGGGCATGGACGAGCTCCTACGAGCAGTACTTC. Protein product: CASSFGAWTSSYEQYF.

This chain joins TRBV14 and TRBJ1-1, with TRBD1 matching 9 bases. With 0 bases clipped from V and 3 bases from J, the junction kept 11 bases outside the gene matches. The CDR3 length is 18 residues. Germline-derived CDR1 and CDR2 are SGHDN and FVKESK. The CDR3 protein is CASSQDLGGTGRYTEAFF. Written as DNA, the CDR3 is TGTGCCAGCAGCCAAGATCTAGGTGGGACAGGGCGGTACACTGAAGCTTTCTTT.

The rearrangement joins TRBV23-1 to TRBJ1-1; 8 bases are a match to TRBD1. TRBV23-1 is treated as an ORF (open reading frame) with a function not yet certain. The CDR3 sequence is 16 residues long. The trim removed 2 bases at V and 1 base at J, leaving 6 bases unmatched. In nucleotides, the CDR3 is TGCGCCAGCAGTCAAAGACAGGGGTCGGAGAACACTGAAGCTTTCTTT. This gives the protein CASSQRQGSENTEAFF.

The chain has TRBV15 and TRBJ1-1, with a weak D call TRBD1 (6 bases). Deletions cut 4 bases from V and 1 base from J, with 13 bases between. CDR1 and CDR2 (germline): LNHNV, YYDKDF (reference sequence). The CDR3 extends over 15 amino acids. In DNA form, the CDR3 reads TGTGCCACCAGCAAAGGGGTAGGGGGGAACACTGAAGCTTTCTTT. It translates to CATSKGVGGNTEAFF.

Ten or more counts support this clone. Other DNA sequences in the same sample also yield this CDR3. The chain couples TRBV14 to TRBJ1-5; D remains ambiguous. V gave up 1 base and J gave up 4 bases, with 5 bases separating them. This CDR3 contains 13 residues. Germline assignment: CDR1 SGHDN and CDR2 FVKESK. The CDR3 region is CASSQGPNQPQHF. In DNA form, the CDR3 reads TGTGCCAGCAGCCAAGGGCCTAATCAGCCCCAGCATTTT.

The chain is built from TRBV19 and TRBJ1-2, with 8 bases lining up with TRBD1. Germline assignment: CDR1 LNHDA and CDR2 SQIVND (reference sequence). After removal of 7 bases from V and 6 bases from J, the junction contained 13 bases not matched to a gene. CDR3 size: 15 residues. The CDR3 loop is CASKAQGASFNGYTF. CDR3 DNA: TGTGCCAGTAAAGCGCAGGGGGCGTCTTTCAATGGCTACACCTTC.

The rearrangement links TRBV29-1 to TRBJ1-2; D gene uncertain. Germline V lookup: CDR1 SQVTM, CDR2 ANQGSEA. The CDR3 totals 10 residues. Trimming removed 4 bases at V and 6 bases at J, with 6 bases between. CDR3 DNA: TGCAGCGTTGGTCAGGATGGCTACACCTTC. It translates to CSVGQDGYTF.

The chain joins TRBV19 to TRBJ1-2; no reliable D call. Per germline, CDR1 LNHDA and CDR2 SQIVND (reference sequence). The V and J ends lost 6 bases and 0 bases respectively, with 11 bases between them. The CDR3 spans 14 residues. CDR3 loop: CASRLPQTNYGYTF. The CDR3 nucleotides read TGTGCCAGTAGACTTCCGCAAACTAACTATGGCTACACCTTC.

V and J are TRBV7-9 and TRBJ2-1, with 7 nucleotides matching TRBD1. Per the germline V gene, CDR1 is SEHNR and CDR2 is FQNEAQ (reference sequence). V trimming: 6 bases; J trimming: 8 bases; junction bases outside the gene matches: 4. The CDR3 spans 12 residues. The CDR3, as DNA: TGTGCCAGCAGAGGGGGCGGGCATGAGCAGTTCTTC. Protein product: CASRGGGHEQFF.

This rearrangement joins TRBV15 to TRBJ1-4, with 10 positions matching TRBD1. The CDR3 has 16 residues. The germline gives CDR1 LNHNV, CDR2 YYDKDF (reference sequence). The V gene end was trimmed by 4 bases and the J gene end by 0 bases; junction bases not matched to a gene: 2. CDR3 sequence: CATSKGQGATNEKLFF. The CDR3 nucleotides are TGTGCCACCAGCAAAGGACAGGGGGCAACTAATGAAAAACTGTTTTTT.

The genes are TRBV24-1 and TRBJ2-7; a possible D gene is TRBD1 (6 bases). Germline V gene data show CDR1 as KGHDR and CDR2 as SFDVKD. Deletions cut 3 bases from V and 4 bases from J, with 18 bases between. This CDR3 is built from 16 residues. The CDR3 reads CATSDTYREGAYEQYF. In DNA, the CDR3 is TGTGCCACCAGTGATACTTACAGGGAAGGGGCGTACGAGCAGTACTTC.

This clone was found once. This sequence joins TRBV9 and TRBJ2-7, with TRBD2 matching 7 bases. CDR3 length equals 13 residues. V shed 0 bases, J shed 9 bases, and the junction held 6 bases outside the gene matches. Per the germline V gene, CDR1 is SGDLS and CDR2 is YYNGEE. The CDR3 nucleotides are TGTGCCAGCAGCGTAGATAAGCGGGGATTGCAGTACTTC. Translating gives CASSVDKRGLQYF.